These 24 T cell receptor beta chains were all obtained from the same sample, sequenced in a study of blood T cell repertoires in COVID-19 (dated by TCRdb to between 2020 and 2021). Library preparation employed the immunoSEQ multiplex PCR assay. TCRdb retrieved this table from immuneACCESS and kept in-frame rearrangements only. Not all clones are present; in checked studies, unresolved V genes account for under half, and no reason is known for the remainder. Here the sample has 200,000 to 300,000 clones; roughly 83% occur a single time. The top ten clonotypes cover more than 25% of the sample. Sequencing input: peripheral blood. These receptors were obtained from a man aged 35-49 years with acute or convalescent COVID-19.

The rearrangement uses TRBV18 and TRBJ1-2; 7 bases are a match to TRBD1. Germline values: CDR1 KGHSH, CDR2 LQKENI. CDR3 size: 16 residues. V lost 6 bases, J lost 0 bases, and 10 bases stayed unmatched. The CDR3: CASSQRRQGTNYGYTF. For the CDR3, the DNA is TGTGCCAGCTCTCAAAGGAGACAGGGAACTAACTATGGCTACACCTTC. Complete variable domain (other parts from reference TRBV18 and TRBJ1-2): NAGVMQNPRHLVRRRGQEARLRCSPMKGHSHVYWYRQLPEEGLKFMVYLQKENIIDESGMPKERFSAEFPKEGPSILRIQQVVRGDSAAYFCASSQRRQGTNYGYTFGSGTRLTVV.

The chain recombines TRBV19 with TRBJ1-5, with D uncertain. The CDR3 is 14 residues long. V lost 7 bases, J lost 6 bases, and 16 bases lay in between. The germline gives CDR1 LNHDA, CDR2 SQIVND (reference sequence). CDR3 sequence reads: CASTKGTDGQPQHF. As DNA, the CDR3 is TGTGCCAGTACCAAAGGTACAGACGGTCAGCCCCAGCATTTT.

V usage is TRBV10-1 and J usage is TRBJ1-4; tentative D call: TRBD1 (6 bases). The germline gives CDR1 WNHNN, CDR2 SYGVQD (reference sequence). The length of the CDR3 is 15 residues. V dropped 3 bases and J dropped 6 bases, with 14 bases sitting between them. The CDR3 DNA follows: TGCGCCAGCAGTGACATCAGGGGTAAGGATGAAAAACTGTTTTTT. The encoded protein is CASSDIRGKDEKLFF.

In the case of this clone: This sample includes further DNA sequences coding for the same CDR3. The chain is built from TRBV5-1 and TRBJ1-1, with D hard to call. This CDR3 is built from 14 residues. Trimming shortened V by 1 base and J by 1 base, and 8 bases separated the two germline ends. CDR1 SGHRS and CDR2 YFSETQ come from the germline V gene. In DNA form, the CDR3 reads TGCGCCAGCAGCTTGTCAGGCGCGAACACTGAAGCTTTCTTT. Its translation is CASSLSGANTEAFF. Complete variable domain (other parts from reference TRBV5-1 and TRBJ1-1): KAGVTQTPRYLIKTRGQQVTLSCSPISGHRSVSWYQQTPGQGLQFLFEYFSETQRNKGNFPGRFSGRQFSNSRSEMNVSTLELGDSALYLCASSLSGANTEAFFGQGTRLTVV.

The chain employs TRBV3-1 (or the pseudogene TRBV3-2) and TRBJ2-1, with D possibly being TRBD2 (5 bases). Germline values: CDR1 LGHDT, CDR2 YNNKEL (reference sequence). CDR3 size: 14 residues. V lost 4 bases and J lost 3, with 10 bases in between. For the CDR3, the DNA is TGTGCCAGCAGCCCCGAAACTAGCTACAATGAGCAGTTCTTC. This translates into CASSPETSYNEQFF.

The V and J genes are TRBV9 and TRBJ1-3; D may be TRBD1 (6 bases). V dropped 0 bases and J dropped 4 bases, with 11 bases sitting between them. Germline V gene sequence: CDR1 SGDLS, CDR2 YYNGEE. The CDR3 has 15 amino acids. The CDR3 protein is CASSVDQGNGNTIYF. The DNA of the CDR3 is TGTGCCAGCAGCGTAGATCAGGGGAACGGAAACACCATATATTTT.

The chain is built from TRBV29-1 and TRBJ1-2; unclear D gene. Trimming pared 6 bases from V and 6 bases from J, leaving 11 bases between. The CDR3 contains 11 residues. The germline gives CDR1 SQVTM, CDR2 ANQGSEA. CDR3 nucleotide sequence: TGCAGCGTCCTAGCTGAGGATGGCTACACCTTC. Translation gives CSVLAEDGYTF.

The J gene is TRBJ1-6, the V gene TRBV23-1; 8 nucleotides agree with TRBD1. TRBV23-1 is known as an ORF, though its function is uncertain. This CDR3 is built from 15 residues. Losses at the gene ends were 8 bases for V and 4 bases for J; bases not matched to a gene: 7. The CDR3 is CASRRGQAYNSPLHF. The CDR3 bases are TGCGCCAGCCGAAGGGGACAGGCTTATAATTCACCCCTCCACTTT.

This sequence joins TRBV4-3 and TRBJ2-3; 7 positions agree with TRBD2. Germline loops: CDR1 LGHNA, CDR2 YSLEER. V trimming: 0 bases; J trimming: 6 bases; junction bases outside the gene matches: 3. The CDR3 is 14 amino acids. The CDR3 sequence: CASSQDLAADTQYF. CDR3 nucleotide sequence: TGCGCCAGCAGCCAAGATCTAGCGGCGGATACGCAGTATTTT.

This clone was found once. The chain is built from TRBV7-9 and TRBJ1-1, with D perhaps TRBD1 (6 bases). Trimming cost V 2 bases and J 4 bases, with 11 bases left between them. The germline CDR1 and CDR2 sequences are SEHNR and FQNEAQ (reference sequence). This CDR3 contains 14 residues. The CDR3 is CASSLKTGGTEAFF. Here the CDR3 DNA reads TGTGCCAGCAGCTTAAAGACAGGAGGCACTGAAGCTTTCTTT.

This chain uses TRBV19 with TRBJ1-4, with D unresolved. CDR1 and CDR2 from the germline V gene are LNHDA and SQIVND (reference sequence). The V end lost 8 bases, the J end lost 8 bases, and 21 bases lay between the germline ends. CDR3 length: 15 amino acids. Written as DNA, the CDR3 is TGTGCCAGTTCAGAGAGGGAGGGTGTACCCGAAAAACTGTTTTTT. This translates into CASSEREGVPEKLFF.

The chain joins TRBV24-1 to TRBJ2-1; D perhaps matches TRBD2 (5 bases). Per germline, CDR1 KGHDR and CDR2 SFDVKD. Trimming shortened V by 4 bases and J by 10 bases, and 13 bases separated the two germline ends. The CDR3 covers 13 residues. The DNA of the CDR3 is TGTGCCACCAGTGACCCGGACTGGAAGGAGCAGTTCTTC. It is translated as CATSDPDWKEQFF.

V usage is TRBV3-1 (or the pseudogene TRBV3-2) and J usage is TRBJ1-6; D unclear. The germline V gene has CDR1 LGHDT and CDR2 YNNKEL (reference sequence). Trimming cost V 0 bases and J 6 bases, with 21 bases left between them. The CDR3 runs 19 residues. The CDR3 DNA sequence: TGTGCCAGCAGCCAAGATTCGGGTCACGGGGATGTTAGTAATTCACCCCTCCACTTT. This gives the protein CASSQDSGHGDVSNSPLHF.

This sequence joins TRBV6-4 and TRBJ2-1; 8 positions match TRBD2. The V gene end was trimmed by 2 bases and the J gene end by 12 bases; junction bases not matched to a gene: 3. The CDR3 contains 12 residues. Looked up from germline, CDR1 is MRHNA and CDR2 is SNTAGT. The CDR3 nucleotides are TGTGCCAGCAGTGACGCTCTAGCGGGGCAGTTCTTC. It codes for CASSDALAGQFF.

The sample holds a few counts of this clone. The chain joins TRBV30 to TRBJ2-7; 7 bases agree with TRBD1. The V and J ends lost 3 bases and 7 bases, in that order; junction bases with no gene match: 9. Germline loops: CDR1 GTSNPN, CDR2 SVGIG (reference sequence). The CDR3 runs 13 residues. The CDR3 protein is CAWSTDRPGEQYF. The CDR3 region has the DNA TGTGCCTGGAGCACGGACAGGCCCGGGGAGCAGTACTTC.

J is TRBJ2-5 and V is TRBV4-2; tentative D call: TRBD2 (6 bases). The V gene lost 1 base and the J gene lost 3 bases, with 9 bases spanning the gap. CDR3 size: 14 residues. Per germline, CDR1 LGHNA and CDR2 YNFKEQ. This CDR3 is CASSQVGGEETQYF. The CDR3 DNA sequence: TGTGCCAGCAGCCAAGTAGGAGGGGAAGAGACCCAGTACTTC.

The rearrangement links TRBV6-6 to TRBJ1-2; D is possibly TRBD1 (5 bases). With 6 bases removed from V and 1 base from J, the gap between germline ends came to 9 bases. This CDR3 is 13 amino acids long. CDR1 is MNHNY and CDR2 is SVGAGI in the germline V gene (reference sequence). This CDR3 is CASRSTDNYGYTF. As DNA, the CDR3 is TGTGCCAGCAGATCGACAGATAACTATGGCTACACCTTC.

The chain carries TRBV5-1 and TRBJ2-1, with 12 bases that match TRBD2. Losses at the gene ends were 0 bases for V and 3 bases for J; bases not matched to a gene: 19. CDR1 SGHRS and CDR2 YFSETQ come from the germline V gene. The CDR3 sequence is 22 residues long. The CDR3 DNA reads TGCGCCAGCAGCTTGGAAGGGGCGCATAGGACTAGCGGGATTAGCCTCTACAATGAGCAGTTCTTC. Its protein product is CASSLEGAHRTSGISLYNEQFF.

DNA for the CDR3: TGTGCCAGTAACGGAGTCCTGGGCAGGGTGATGAACACTGAAGCTTTCTTT. Encoded protein: CASNGVLGRVMNTEAFF. V is TRBV19 and J is TRBJ1-1; D perhaps matches TRBD1 (5 bases). The CDR3 consists of 17 residues. V shed 7 bases and J shed 0 bases, with 21 bases lying between them. Germline CDR1 LNHDA, CDR2 SQIVND (reference sequence). The full variable domain, its missing parts supplied by reference TRBV19 and TRBJ1-1, is DGGITQSPKYLFRKEGQNVTLSCEQNLNHDAMYWYRQDPGQGLRLIYYSQIVNDFQKGDIAEGYSVSREKKESFPLTVTSAQKNPTAFYLCASNGVLGRVMNTEAFFGQGTRLTVV.

The chain joins TRBV18 to TRBJ2-7; D is unresolved. Per germline, CDR1 KGHSH and CDR2 LQKENI. The V end lost 3 bases, the J end lost 0 bases, and 15 bases lay between the germline ends. CDR3 length equals 16 residues. This chain's CDR3 is CASSPEYLLSSYEQYF. The CDR3, as DNA: TGTGCCAGCTCACCCGAATATCTTCTTAGCTCCTACGAGCAGTACTTC.

This clone appeared a single time. The V gene is TRBV6-5, the J gene TRBJ1-2, with TRBD1 matching over 7 bases. V lost 6 bases and J lost 8; bases outside the gene matches: 12. The CDR3 length is 14 residues. Germline V CDR1 and CDR2: MNHEY, SVGAGI. CDR3: CASRGGQPYEGYTF. In DNA form, the CDR3 reads TGTGCCAGCAGGGGGGGACAGCCCTATGAGGGCTACACCTTC.

V usage is TRBV7-2 and J usage is TRBJ2-6, with D unclear. V shed 6 bases and J shed 4 bases, with 7 bases lying between them. This CDR3 is 13 amino acids long. Germline CDR1 is SGHTA and CDR2 is FQGNSA. CDR3 region: CASSPGGANVLTF. The CDR3 coding sequence is TGTGCCAGCAGTCCCGGGGGGGCCAACGTCCTGACTTTC.

The chain employs TRBV10-3 and TRBJ2-1; 11 bases are shared with TRBD2. The CDR3 spans 15 residues. Trimming removed 4 bases from V and 7 bases from J; junction bases left unmatched: 6. Germline V gene data show CDR1 as ENHRY and CDR2 as SYGVKD. The CDR3 reads CAISVLGTSGNEQFF. CDR3 DNA sequence: TGTGCCATCAGTGTCCTCGGGACTAGCGGTAATGAGCAGTTCTTC.

The J gene is TRBJ2-2, the V gene TRBV9, with 10 bases fitting TRBD2. This CDR3 spans 15 amino acids. V lost 1 base to trimming and J lost 4 bases; unmatched junction nucleotides: 1. Germline CDR1 and CDR2: SGDLS and YYNGEE. CDR3 bases: TGTGCCAGCAGCGTAAGCGGGAGGGGCACCGGGGAGCTGTTTTTT. Translation: CASSVSGRGTGELFF.